This paragraph covers one T cell receptor beta chain sequence. The antigen is not known. This record belongs to a study of T-cell memory formation after mild COVID-19. Whole-study results and caveats: Clones that got smaller from day 15 to 85 had even CD4/CD8, while clones growing later tipped toward CD4+. Still unconfirmed is whether the second-wave clones peaking on day 37 recognized SARS-CoV-2.

The V and J ends lost 7 bases and 4 bases respectively, with 15 bases between them. The CDR3 runs 14 residues. Constant-segment primers were used for 5'RACE, and the resulting TCR alpha and TCR beta cDNA libraries carried sample barcodes and UMIs. TCRdb used MiXCR to reprocess the 5' RACE reads, holding one entry per CDR3 protein. The sample includes some 320,000 distinct CDR3 sequences, approximately 15% of them seen just once. J is TRBJ2-3 and V is TRBV12-3 or TRBV12-4, with D tentatively TRBD1 or TRBD2 (5 bases each). The sample consisted of PBMCs or a T cell subset sorted from them (not recorded which). This sequence originates from a man aged 18 to 30 who had mild COVID-19 (a few samples of this study predate the infection). Cell type and time point are not known. CDR3 sequence: CASTTTGGADTQYF. In DNA form, the CDR3 reads TGTGCCAGCACTACCACAGGAGGCGCAGATACGCAGTATTTT.